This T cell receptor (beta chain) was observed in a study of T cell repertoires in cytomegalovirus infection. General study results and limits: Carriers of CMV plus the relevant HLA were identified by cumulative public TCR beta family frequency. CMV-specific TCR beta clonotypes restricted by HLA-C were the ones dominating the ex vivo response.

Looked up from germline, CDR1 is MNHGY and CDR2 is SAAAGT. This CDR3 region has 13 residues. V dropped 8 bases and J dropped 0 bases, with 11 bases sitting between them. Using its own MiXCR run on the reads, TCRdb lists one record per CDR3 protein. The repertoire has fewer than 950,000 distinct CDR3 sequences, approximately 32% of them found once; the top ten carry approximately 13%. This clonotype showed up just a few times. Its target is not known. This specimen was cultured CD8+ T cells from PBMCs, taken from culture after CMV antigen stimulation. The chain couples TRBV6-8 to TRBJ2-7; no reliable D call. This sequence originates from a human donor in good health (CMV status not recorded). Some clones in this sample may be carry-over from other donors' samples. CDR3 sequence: CASFGSDSYEQYF. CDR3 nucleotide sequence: TGTGCCAGCTTCGGCAGTGACTCCTACGAGCAGTACTTC.